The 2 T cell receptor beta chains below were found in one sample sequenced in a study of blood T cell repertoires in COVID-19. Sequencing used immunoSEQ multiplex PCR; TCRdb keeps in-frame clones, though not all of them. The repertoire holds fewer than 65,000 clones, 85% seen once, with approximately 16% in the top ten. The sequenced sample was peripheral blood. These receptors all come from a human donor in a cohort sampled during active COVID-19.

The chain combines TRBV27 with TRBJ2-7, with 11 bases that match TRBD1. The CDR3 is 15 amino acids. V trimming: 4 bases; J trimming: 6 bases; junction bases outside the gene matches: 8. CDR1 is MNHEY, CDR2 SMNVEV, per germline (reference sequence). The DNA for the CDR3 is TGTGCCAGCAGTTCCCGGGACAGGGGGACGGGCGAGCAGTACTTC. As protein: CASSSRDRGTGEQYF.

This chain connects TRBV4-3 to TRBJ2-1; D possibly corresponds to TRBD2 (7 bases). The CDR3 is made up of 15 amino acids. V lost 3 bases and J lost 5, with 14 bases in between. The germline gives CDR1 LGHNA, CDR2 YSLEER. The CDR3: CASSQQPGGDNEQFF. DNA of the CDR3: TGCGCCAGCAGCCAGCAACCGGGGGGCGACAATGAGCAGTTCTTC.